What follows describes a single T cell receptor beta chain. Its antigen is currently unknown. This sample stems from a study of cytomegalovirus exposure and HLA in healthy donors. The overall study: A preliminary data release comprised roughly 85 million unique TCRs obtained from HLA-typed donors.

Primers: 60 Vbeta forward and 13 Jbeta reverse. Clones were sequenced by immunoSEQ multiplex PCR, and TCRdb holds only the in-frame ones, with some missing. The sample has 150,000 to 200,000 clones, and its top ten clones hold about 2.2%. Study outcomes and limitations: There were 150 to 200 TCR beta chains listed as cytomegalovirus-associated.

The CDR3 is 12 amino acids. V dropped 8 bases and J dropped 6 bases, with 10 bases sitting between them. Germline V gives CDR1 WNHNN, CDR2 SYGVQD (reference sequence). Each of the donors was a healthy bone marrow donor. Whereas donors were nominally healthy upon sampling, unrecorded immune exposures were probable. This receptor was identified in a man aged 30 to 45 in good health and CMV-seronegative. The V and J genes are TRBV10-1 and TRBJ2-2, with D perhaps matching TRBD2 (5 bases). Sequenced: PBMCs. CDR3 nucleotide sequence: TGCGCCAGCGCGGCCGGGGCCGGGGAGCTGTTTTTT. It yields the protein CASAAGAGELFF.